A single T cell receptor (beta chain) is shown here with its context. Its antigen is not known. The trim removed 5 bases at V and 9 bases at J, leaving 6 bases unmatched. Germline V gives CDR1 GTSNPN, CDR2 SVGIG (reference sequence). This CDR3 is 14 amino acids long. The data derive from a study of cytomegalovirus exposure and HLA in healthy donors. On the study more broadly: Earlier sequencing of 200 million or so T cells yielded roughly 120 million unique TCR beta sequences.

The PCR ran on 60 Vbeta and 13 Jbeta primers. Clones were sequenced by immunoSEQ multiplex PCR, and TCRdb holds only the in-frame ones, with some missing. The repertoire includes just over 95,000 clones, roughly three quarters of them detected once, and approximately 5% sits in the top ten. Whole-study findings and limits: The majority of TCR sequences were rare, yet some public TCRs appeared in many donors.

The sequence came from a woman aged 35 to 49 in good health and CMV-seronegative. J is TRBJ1-6 and V is TRBV30; 11 bases are shared with TRBD1. The sample taken for sequencing was PBMCs. CDR3 coding DNA: TGTGCCTGGGCAATGGGGACAGGGGGTTCACCCCTCCACTTT. This gives the protein CAWAMGTGGSPLHF.